This T cell receptor beta chain is drawn from a study of cytomegalovirus exposure and HLA in healthy donors. Germline V CDR1 and CDR2: SEHNR, FQNEAQ (reference sequence). Unmatched junction bases numbered 7, after V lost 7 bases and J lost 1 base. CDR3 length: 15 amino acids. Donors likely had unrecorded immune exposures despite being nominally healthy when sampled. Study conclusions and caveats: Exclusion as indistinguishable affected some V segments, including TRBV6-2 and TRBV6-3.

PCR used 60 Vbeta primers and 13 Jbeta primers. Repertoires were generated with immunoSEQ multiplex PCR, while TCRdb's copy carries only in-frame clones and drops some. The sample holds about 58,000 clones. Concerning this clone: No antigen is known for it.

The rearrangement links TRBV7-9 to TRBJ1-1; TRBD1 matches at 9 bases. Sequencing input: PBMCs. This sequence was found in a male donor in good health and CMV-seronegative. The CDR3, as DNA: TGTGCCAGCACGAAGACGGGACAGGGGAACACTGAAGCTTTCTTT. It encodes CASTKTGQGNTEAFF.